Listed here are 8 T cell receptor beta chains from one sample, sequenced in a study of cytomegalovirus exposure and HLA in healthy donors. Primers: 60 Vbeta forward and 13 Jbeta reverse. Assay used: immunoSEQ multiplex PCR; TCRdb lists only in-frame clones, some missing. The table has some 190,000 clones, approximately 81% seen once; the top ten hold approximately 2.4%. Input material: PBMCs. These receptor sequences come from a male donor in good health and CMV-seronegative.

The CDR3 loop reads CASEAGLDGELFF. The CDR3 coding sequence is TGTGCCAGCGAGGCGGGGTTGGACGGGGAGCTGTTTTTT. V usage is TRBV6-5 and J usage is TRBJ2-2, with a tentative D call TRBD2 (6 bases). Trimming removed 8 bases at V and 7 bases at J, with 14 bases between. The CDR3 sequence is 13 residues long. The germline CDR1 and CDR2 sequences are MNHEY and SVGAGI.

V and J are TRBV5-1 and TRBJ2-5; tentatively, D is TRBD2 (5 bases). Germline V gives CDR1 SGHRS, CDR2 YFSETQ. V gave up 3 bases and J gave up 5 bases, with 14 bases separating them. The CDR3 consists of 14 residues. DNA for the CDR3: TGCGCCAGCAGCTCGGCGGAGGTCGGGGAGACCCAGTACTTC. It yields the protein CASSSAEVGETQYF.

V is TRBV2 and J is TRBJ1-6; D possibly corresponds to TRBD1 (5 bases). Trimming left V 4 bases short and J 6 bases short, with 13 bases between. The CDR3 length is 15 residues. The V gene's germline CDR1 is SNHLY and CDR2 FYNNEI. CDR3 protein: CASSGVGGVNSPLHF. The DNA for the CDR3 is TGTGCCAGCAGTGGAGTAGGAGGGGTTAATTCACCCCTCCACTTT.

The chain couples TRBV15 to TRBJ1-2; D gene uncertain. V lost 0 bases to trimming and J lost 9 bases, with 11 bases between them. This CDR3 region has 13 residues. Germline V gives CDR1 LNHNV, CDR2 YYDKDF (reference sequence). CDR3 region: CATSREAGRSYTF. The CDR3 DNA reads as TGTGCCACCAGCAGAGAGGCGGGCCGGAGCTACACCTTC.

V and J are TRBV12-5 and TRBJ1-2, with D perhaps TRBD1 (5 bases). The CDR3 runs to 15 residues. CDR1 is LGHNT and CDR2 is FRNRAP in the germline V gene. Between the trimmed V and J ends, which lost 2 bases and 4 bases, there was a span of 14 bases. CDR3 amino acids: CASGLTLAGPYGYTF. In DNA form, the CDR3 reads TGTGCTAGTGGTTTGACCCTCGCAGGGCCCTATGGCTACACCTTC.

The V call is TRBV4-3, the J call TRBJ2-7; 9 bases match TRBD2. Trimming at V came to 4 bases and at J to 0 bases, leaving 4 bases not matched to a gene. The germline V gene has CDR1 LGHNA and CDR2 YSLEER. The CDR3 has 15 residues. The chain's CDR3 is CASSPLAGSSYEQYF. In nucleotides, the CDR3 is TGCGCCAGCAGCCCGCTAGCGGGGAGCTCCTACGAGCAGTACTTC.

This chain connects TRBV18 to TRBJ2-2; perhaps TRBD2 as D (6 bases). This CDR3 is 17 amino acids long. Deletions cut 3 bases from V and 4 bases from J, with 18 bases between. Germline CDR1 KGHSH, CDR2 LQKENI. CDR3 in amino acids: CASSPLSGSTSTGELFF. CDR3 DNA sequence: TGTGCCAGCTCACCCTTGAGCGGGTCCACGAGCACCGGGGAGCTGTTTTTT. The complete variable domain, with remaining parts taken from reference TRBV18 and TRBJ2-2, reads NAGVMQNPRHLVRRRGQEARLRCSPMKGHSHVYWYRQLPEEGLKFMVYLQKENIIDESGMPKERFSAEFPKEGPSILRIQQVVRGDSAAYFCASSPLSGSTSTGELFFGEGSRLTVL.

The chain couples TRBV19 to TRBJ2-7, with D possibly TRBD1 on 6 matching bases. The CDR3 extends over 14 amino acids. Germline loops: CDR1 LNHDA, CDR2 SQIVND (reference sequence). V was clipped by 3 bases and J by 2 bases, with 11 bases between them. The CDR3 coding sequence is TGTGCCAGTAGTATGCAGGGGACGGCCTACGAGCAGTACTTC. Amino acids: CASSMQGTAYEQYF.